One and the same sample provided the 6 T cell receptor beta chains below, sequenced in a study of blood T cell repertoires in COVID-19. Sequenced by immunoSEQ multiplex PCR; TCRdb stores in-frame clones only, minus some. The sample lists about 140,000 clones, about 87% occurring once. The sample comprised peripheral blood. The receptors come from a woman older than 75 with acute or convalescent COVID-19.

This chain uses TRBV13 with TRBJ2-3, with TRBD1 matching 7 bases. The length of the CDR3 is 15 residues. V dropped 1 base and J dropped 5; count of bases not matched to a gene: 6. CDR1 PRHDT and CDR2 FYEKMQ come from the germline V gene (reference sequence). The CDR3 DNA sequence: TGTGCCAGCAGCTTAGCGGGGTACAGGGGAGATACGCAGTATTTT. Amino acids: CASSLAGYRGDTQYF.

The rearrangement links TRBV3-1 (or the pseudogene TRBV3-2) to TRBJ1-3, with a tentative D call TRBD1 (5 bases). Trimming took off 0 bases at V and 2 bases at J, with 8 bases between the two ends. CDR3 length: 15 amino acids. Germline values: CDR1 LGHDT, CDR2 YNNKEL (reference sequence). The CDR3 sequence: CASSQDGGAGNTIYF. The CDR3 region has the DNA TGTGCCAGCAGCCAAGATGGGGGGGCTGGAAACACCATATATTTT.

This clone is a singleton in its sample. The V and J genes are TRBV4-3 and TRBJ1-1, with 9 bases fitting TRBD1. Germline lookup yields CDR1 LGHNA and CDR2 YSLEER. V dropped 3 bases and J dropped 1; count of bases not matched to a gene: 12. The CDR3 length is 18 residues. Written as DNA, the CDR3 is TGCGCCAGCAGCCATGACCTTCCGGGACAGGGACGGAACACTGAAGCTTTCTTT. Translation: CASSHDLPGQGRNTEAFF.

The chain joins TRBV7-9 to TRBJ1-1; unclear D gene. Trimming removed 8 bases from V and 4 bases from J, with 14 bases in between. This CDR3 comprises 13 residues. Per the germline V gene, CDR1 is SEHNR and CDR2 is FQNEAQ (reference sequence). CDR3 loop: CASRVVMGTEAFF. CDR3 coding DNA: TGTGCCAGCCGGGTGGTGATGGGCACTGAAGCTTTCTTT.

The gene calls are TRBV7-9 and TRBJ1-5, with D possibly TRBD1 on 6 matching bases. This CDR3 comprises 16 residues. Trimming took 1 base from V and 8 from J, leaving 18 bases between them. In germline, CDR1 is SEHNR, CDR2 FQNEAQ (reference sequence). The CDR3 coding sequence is TGTGCCAGCAGCTTAGGGGGGCGGGCAGCCGATGAGCCCCAGCATTTT. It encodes CASSLGGRAADEPQHF. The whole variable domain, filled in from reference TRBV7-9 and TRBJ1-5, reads DTGVSQNPRHKITKRGQNVTFRCDPISEHNRLYWYRQTLGQGPEFLTYFQNEAQLEKSRLLSDRFSAERPKGSFSTLEIQRTEQGDSAMYLCASSLGGRAADEPQHFGDGTRLSIL.

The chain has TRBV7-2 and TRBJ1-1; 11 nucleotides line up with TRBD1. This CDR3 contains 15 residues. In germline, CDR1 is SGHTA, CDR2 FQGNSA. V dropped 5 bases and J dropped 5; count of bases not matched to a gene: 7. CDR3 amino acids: CASSKGQGAHTEAFF. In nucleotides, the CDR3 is TGTGCCAGCAGCAAAGGACAGGGGGCTCATACTGAAGCTTTCTTT.